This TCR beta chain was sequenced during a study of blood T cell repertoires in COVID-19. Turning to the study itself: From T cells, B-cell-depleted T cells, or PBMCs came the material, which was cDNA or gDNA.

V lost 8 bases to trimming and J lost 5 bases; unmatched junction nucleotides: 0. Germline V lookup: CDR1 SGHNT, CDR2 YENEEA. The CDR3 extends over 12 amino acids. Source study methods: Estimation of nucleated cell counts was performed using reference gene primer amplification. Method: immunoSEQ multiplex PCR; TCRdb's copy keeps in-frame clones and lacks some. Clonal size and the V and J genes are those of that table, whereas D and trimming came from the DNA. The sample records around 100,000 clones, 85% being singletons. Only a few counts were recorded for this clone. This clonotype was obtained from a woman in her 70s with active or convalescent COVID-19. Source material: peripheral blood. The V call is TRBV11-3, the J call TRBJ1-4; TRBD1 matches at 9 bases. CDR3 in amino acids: CASGTGNEKLFF. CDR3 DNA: TGTGCCAGCGGGACAGGGAATGAAAAACTGTTTTTT.